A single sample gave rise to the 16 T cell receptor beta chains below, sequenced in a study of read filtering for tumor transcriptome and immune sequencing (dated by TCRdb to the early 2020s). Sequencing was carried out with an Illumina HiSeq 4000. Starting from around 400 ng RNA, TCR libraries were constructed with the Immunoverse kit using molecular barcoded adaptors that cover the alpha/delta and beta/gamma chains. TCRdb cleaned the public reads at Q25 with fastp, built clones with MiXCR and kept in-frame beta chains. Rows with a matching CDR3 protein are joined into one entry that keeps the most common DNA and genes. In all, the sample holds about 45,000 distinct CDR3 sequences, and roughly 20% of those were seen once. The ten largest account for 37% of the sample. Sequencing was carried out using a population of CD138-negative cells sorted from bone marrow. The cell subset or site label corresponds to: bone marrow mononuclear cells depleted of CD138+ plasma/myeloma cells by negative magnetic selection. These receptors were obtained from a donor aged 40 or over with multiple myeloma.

This CDR3 is CATSRERINEKLFF. CDR3 nucleotide sequence: TGTGCCACCAGCAGAGAACGGATTAATGAAAAACTGTTTTTT. The genes are TRBV15 and TRBJ1-4; D is undetermined. The V gene lost 0 bases and the J gene lost 4 bases, with 6 bases spanning the gap. Germline loops: CDR1 LNHNV, CDR2 YYDKDF (reference sequence). This CDR3 has 14 residues.

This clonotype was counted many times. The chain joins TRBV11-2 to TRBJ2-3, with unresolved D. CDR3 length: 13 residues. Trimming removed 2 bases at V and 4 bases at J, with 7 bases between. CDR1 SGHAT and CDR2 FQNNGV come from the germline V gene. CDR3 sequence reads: CASSLLQADTQYF. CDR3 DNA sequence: TGTGCCAGCAGCTTACTCCAGGCAGATACGCAGTATTTT.

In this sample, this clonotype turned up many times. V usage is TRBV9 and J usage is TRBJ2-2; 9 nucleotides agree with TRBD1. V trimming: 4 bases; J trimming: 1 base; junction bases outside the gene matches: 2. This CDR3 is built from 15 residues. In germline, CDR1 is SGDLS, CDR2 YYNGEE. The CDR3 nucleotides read TGTGCCAGCAGCCCGGGACAGGGGAACACCGGGGAGCTGTTTTTT. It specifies CASSPGQGNTGELFF.

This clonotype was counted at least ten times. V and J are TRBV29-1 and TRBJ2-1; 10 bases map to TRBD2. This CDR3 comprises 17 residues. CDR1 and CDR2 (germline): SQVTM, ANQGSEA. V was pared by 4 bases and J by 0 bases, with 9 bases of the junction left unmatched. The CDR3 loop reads CSVGRRASGSSYNEQFF. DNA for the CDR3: TGCAGCGTTGGCCGGCGAGCTAGCGGGAGCTCCTACAATGAGCAGTTCTTC.

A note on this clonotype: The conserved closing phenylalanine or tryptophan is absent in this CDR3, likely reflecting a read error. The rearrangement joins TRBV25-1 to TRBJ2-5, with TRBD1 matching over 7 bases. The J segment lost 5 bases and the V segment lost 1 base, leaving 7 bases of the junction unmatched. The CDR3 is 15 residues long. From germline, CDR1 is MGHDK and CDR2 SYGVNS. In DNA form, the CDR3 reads TGTGCCAGCAGTGAATCGAAGGGGGCAATGGAGACCCAGTACCTC. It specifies CASSESKGAMETQYL.

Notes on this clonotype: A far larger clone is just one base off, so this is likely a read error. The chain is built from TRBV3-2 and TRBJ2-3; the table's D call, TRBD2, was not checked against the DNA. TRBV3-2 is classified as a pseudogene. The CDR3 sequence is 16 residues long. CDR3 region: CASSLWTSGSTDTQYF. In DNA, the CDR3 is TGTGCCAGCAGCCTCTGGACTAGCGGGAGCACAGATACGCAGTATTTT.

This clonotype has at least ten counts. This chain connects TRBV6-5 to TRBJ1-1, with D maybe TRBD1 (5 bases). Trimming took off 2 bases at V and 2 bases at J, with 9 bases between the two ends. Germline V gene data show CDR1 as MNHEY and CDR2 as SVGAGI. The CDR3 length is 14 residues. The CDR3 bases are TGTGCCAGCAGTTACGATACAGGAAACACTGAAGCTTTCTTT. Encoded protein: CASSYDTGNTEAFF.

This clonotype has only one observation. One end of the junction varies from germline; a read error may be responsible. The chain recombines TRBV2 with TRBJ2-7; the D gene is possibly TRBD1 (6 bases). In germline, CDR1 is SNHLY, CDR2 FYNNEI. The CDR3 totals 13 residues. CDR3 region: CASSPRGSYERYF. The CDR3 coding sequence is TGTGCCAGCAGCCCTAGGGGGTCCTACGAGCGGTACTTC.

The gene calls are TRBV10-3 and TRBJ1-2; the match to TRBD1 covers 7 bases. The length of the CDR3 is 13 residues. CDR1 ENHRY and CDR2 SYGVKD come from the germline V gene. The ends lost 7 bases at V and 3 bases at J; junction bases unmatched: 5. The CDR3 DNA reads TGTGCCATCAAGGAGGGGGCCGACTATGGCTACACCTTC. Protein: CAIKEGADYGYTF.

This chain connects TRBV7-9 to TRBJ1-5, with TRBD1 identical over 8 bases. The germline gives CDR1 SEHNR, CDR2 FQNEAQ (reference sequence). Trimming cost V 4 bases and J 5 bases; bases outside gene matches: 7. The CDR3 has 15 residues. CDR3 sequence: CASSSYSDRDQPQHF. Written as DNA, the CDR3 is TGTGCCAGCAGCTCTTACTCGGACAGGGATCAGCCCCAGCATTTT.

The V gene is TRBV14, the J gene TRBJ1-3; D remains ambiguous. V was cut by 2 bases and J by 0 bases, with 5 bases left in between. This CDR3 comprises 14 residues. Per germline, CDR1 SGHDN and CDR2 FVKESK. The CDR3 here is CASSQIFSGNTIYF. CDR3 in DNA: TGTGCCAGCAGCCAAATTTTCTCTGGAAACACCATATATTTT.

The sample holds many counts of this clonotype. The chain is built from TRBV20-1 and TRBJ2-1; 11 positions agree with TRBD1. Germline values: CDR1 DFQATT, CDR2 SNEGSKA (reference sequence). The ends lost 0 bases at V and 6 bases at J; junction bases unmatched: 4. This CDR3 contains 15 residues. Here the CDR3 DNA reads TGCAGTGCTAGAGACCCGGGACAGGGGGTCAATGAGCAGTTCTTC. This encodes CSARDPGQGVNEQFF.

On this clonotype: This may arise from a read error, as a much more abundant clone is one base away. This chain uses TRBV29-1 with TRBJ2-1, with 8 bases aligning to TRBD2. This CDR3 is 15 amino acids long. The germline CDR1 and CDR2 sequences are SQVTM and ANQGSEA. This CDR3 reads CGVEDPQRESSEQFF. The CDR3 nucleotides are TGCGGCGTTGAAGATCCACAGCGGGAGAGTAGTGAGCAGTTCTTC.

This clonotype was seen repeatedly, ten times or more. CDR3: CASSAVHDQPQHF. The CDR3 DNA is TGTGCCAGCAGTGCCGTTCATGATCAGCCCCAGCATTTT. V and J are TRBV2 and TRBJ1-5; D gene uncertain. The CDR3 loop spans 13 amino acids. The V gene's germline CDR1 is SNHLY and CDR2 FYNNEI. Trimming took off 4 bases at V and 5 bases at J, with 9 bases between the two ends.

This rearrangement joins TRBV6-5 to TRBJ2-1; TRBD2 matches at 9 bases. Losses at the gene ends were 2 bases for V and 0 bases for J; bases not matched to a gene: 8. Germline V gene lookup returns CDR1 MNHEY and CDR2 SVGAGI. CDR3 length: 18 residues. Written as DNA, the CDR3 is TGTGCCAGCAGTTACAGGGCGGGAGGGCCCTACTCCTACAATGAGCAGTTCTTC. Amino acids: CASSYRAGGPYSYNEQFF.

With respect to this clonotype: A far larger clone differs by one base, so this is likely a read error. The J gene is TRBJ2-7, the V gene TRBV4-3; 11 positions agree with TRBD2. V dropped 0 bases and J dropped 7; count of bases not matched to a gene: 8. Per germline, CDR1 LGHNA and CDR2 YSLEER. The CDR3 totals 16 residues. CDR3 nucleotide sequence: TGCGCCAGCAGCCAAGATTTCACTAGCGGGAGCAATGAGCAGTACTTC. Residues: CASSQDFTSGSNEQYF.